One sample yielded the 5 T cell receptor beta chains listed below, sequenced in a study of blood T cell repertoires in COVID-19. TCRdb's table, derived via immunoSEQ multiplex PCR, lists solely in-frame clones and lacks some. The sample yields some 22,000 clones, 85% to 90% seen once. Sequencing was carried out using peripheral blood. These receptors came from a woman older than 75 with acute or convalescent COVID-19.

A single count supports this clone. This rearrangement joins TRBV18 to TRBJ1-1; unclear D gene. V gave up 0 bases and J gave up 0 bases, with 11 bases separating them. The length of the CDR3 is 16 residues. The germline V gene has CDR1 KGHSH and CDR2 LQKENI. Here the CDR3 DNA reads TGTGCCAGCTCACCACCCAATGGGCGGGTGAACACTGAAGCTTTCTTT. Translated, it gives CASSPPNGRVNTEAFF.

V gene TRBV7-9 combines with J gene TRBJ1-6, with 10 nucleotides matching TRBD1. Germline trimming cut 5 bases from V and 11 bases from J; bases unmatched to any gene: 9. This CDR3 region has 15 residues. Looked up from germline, CDR1 is SEHNR and CDR2 is FQNEAQ (reference sequence). The DNA for the CDR3 is TGTGCCAGCAGCGTCCGGACAGGGGGAAATCCACCCCTCCACTTT. Protein: CASSVRTGGNPPLHF.

This clone appeared a few times. The chain recombines TRBV19 with TRBJ1-2; 8 nucleotides line up with TRBD1. The CDR3 length is 14 residues. With 5 bases clipped from V and 3 bases from J, the junction kept 5 bases outside the gene matches. Germline V gene lookup returns CDR1 LNHDA and CDR2 SQIVND (reference sequence). The CDR3 DNA follows: TGTGCCAGTAGTGTCGACAGGGGACACTATGGCTACACCTTC. This codes for CASSVDRGHYGYTF.

The chain employs TRBV19 and TRBJ1-5; D is unresolved. V lost 8 bases to trimming and J lost 2 bases, with 19 bases between them. Germline V gene sequence: CDR1 LNHDA, CDR2 SQIVND (reference sequence). The CDR3 contains 16 residues. CDR3 region: CASGGFGIGGNQPQHF. In DNA, the CDR3 is TGTGCCAGTGGCGGGTTTGGAATAGGCGGCAATCAGCCCCAGCATTTT.

The chain joins TRBV5-1 to TRBJ2-5; D not resolved. The CDR3 runs to 13 residues. Germline V gene sequence: CDR1 SGHRS, CDR2 YFSETQ. V was cut by 1 base and J by 4 bases, with 8 bases left in between. The CDR3 nucleotides read TGCGCCAGCAGCTTGAAACTTACAGAGACCCAGTACTTC. It specifies CASSLKLTETQYF.